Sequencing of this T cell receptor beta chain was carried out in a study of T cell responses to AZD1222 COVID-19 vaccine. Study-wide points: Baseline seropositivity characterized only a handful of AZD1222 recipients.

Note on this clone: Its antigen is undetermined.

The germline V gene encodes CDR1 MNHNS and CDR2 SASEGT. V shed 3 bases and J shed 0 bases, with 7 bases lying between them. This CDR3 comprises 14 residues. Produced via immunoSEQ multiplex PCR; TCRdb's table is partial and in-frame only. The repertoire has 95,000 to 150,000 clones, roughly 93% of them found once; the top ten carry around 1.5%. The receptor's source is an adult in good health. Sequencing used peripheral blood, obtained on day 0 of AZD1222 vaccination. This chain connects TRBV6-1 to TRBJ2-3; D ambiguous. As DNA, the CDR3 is TGTGCCAGCAGTGAGGGCTGGAGCACAGATACGCAGTATTTT. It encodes CASSEGWSTDTQYF.